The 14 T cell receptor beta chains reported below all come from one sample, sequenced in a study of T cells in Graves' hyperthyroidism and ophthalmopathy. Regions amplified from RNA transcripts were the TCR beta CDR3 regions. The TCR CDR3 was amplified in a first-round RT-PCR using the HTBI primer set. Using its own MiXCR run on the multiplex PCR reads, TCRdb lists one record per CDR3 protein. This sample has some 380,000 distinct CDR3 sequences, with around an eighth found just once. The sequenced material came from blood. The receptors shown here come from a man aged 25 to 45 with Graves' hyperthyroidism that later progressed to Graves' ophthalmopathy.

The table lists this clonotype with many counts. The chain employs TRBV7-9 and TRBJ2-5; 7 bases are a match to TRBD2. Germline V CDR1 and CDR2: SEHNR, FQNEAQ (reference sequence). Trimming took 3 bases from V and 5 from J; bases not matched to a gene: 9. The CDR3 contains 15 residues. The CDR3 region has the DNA TGTGCCAGCAGCTTGGTGGTGCGGGGAGGGGAGACCCAGTACTTC. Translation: CASSLVVRGGETQYF.

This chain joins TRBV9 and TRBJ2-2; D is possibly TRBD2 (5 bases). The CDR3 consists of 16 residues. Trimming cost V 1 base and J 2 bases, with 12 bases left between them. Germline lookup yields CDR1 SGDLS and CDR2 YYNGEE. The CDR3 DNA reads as TGTGCCAGCAGCGTATACGCACTAGATAACACCGGGGAGCTGTTTTTT. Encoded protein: CASSVYALDNTGELFF.

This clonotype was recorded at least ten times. This chain's CDR3 is CASSLTPHSYTEAFF. CDR3 DNA: TGTGCCAGCAGCTTAACCCCCCACTCATACACTGAAGCTTTCTTT. The chain links TRBV7-3 to TRBJ1-1; no reliable D call. This CDR3 region has 15 residues. V shed 0 bases and J shed 3 bases, with 11 bases lying between them. Per germline, CDR1 SGHTA and CDR2 FQGTGA.

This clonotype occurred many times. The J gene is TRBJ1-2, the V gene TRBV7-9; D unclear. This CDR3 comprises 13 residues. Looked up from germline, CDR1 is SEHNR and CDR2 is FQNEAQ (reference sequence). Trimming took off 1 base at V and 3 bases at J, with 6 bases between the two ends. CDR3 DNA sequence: TGTGCCAGCAGCTTAGAGGCAGACTATGGCTACACCTTC. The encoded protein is CASSLEADYGYTF.

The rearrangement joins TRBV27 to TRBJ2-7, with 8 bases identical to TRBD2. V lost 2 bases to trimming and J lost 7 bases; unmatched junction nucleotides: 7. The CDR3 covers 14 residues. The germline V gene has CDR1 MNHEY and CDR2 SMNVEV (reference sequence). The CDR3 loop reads CASSLGAGVMEQYF. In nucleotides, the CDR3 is TGTGCCAGCAGTTTAGGAGCGGGGGTTATGGAGCAGTACTTC.

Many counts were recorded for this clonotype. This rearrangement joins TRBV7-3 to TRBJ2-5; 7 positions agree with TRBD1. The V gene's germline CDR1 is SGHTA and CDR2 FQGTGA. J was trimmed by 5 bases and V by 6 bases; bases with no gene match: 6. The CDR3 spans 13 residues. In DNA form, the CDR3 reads TGTGCCAGCAGTCTCACAGGGGATGAGACCCAGTACTTC. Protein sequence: CASSLTGDETQYF.

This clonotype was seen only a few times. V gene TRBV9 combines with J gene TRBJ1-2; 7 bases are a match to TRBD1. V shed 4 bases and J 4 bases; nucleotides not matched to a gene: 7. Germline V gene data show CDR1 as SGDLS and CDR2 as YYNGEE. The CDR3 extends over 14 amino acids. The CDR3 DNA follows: TGTGCCAGCAGCCAGACAGGGCTATTCTATGGCTACACCTTC. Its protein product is CASSQTGLFYGYTF. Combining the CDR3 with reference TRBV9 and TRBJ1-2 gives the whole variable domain DSGVTQTPKHLITATGQRVTLRCSPRSGDLSVYWYQQSLDQGLQFLIQYYNGEERAKGNILERFSAQQFPDLHSELNLSSLELGDSALYFCASSQTGLFYGYTFGSGTRLTVV.

DNA for the CDR3: TGTGCCAGCAGTTACGGGACAGTCCCCTACGAGCAGTACTTC. Its translation is CASSYGTVPYEQYF. This rearrangement joins TRBV6-5 to TRBJ2-7; the match to TRBD1 covers 7 bases. The CDR3 is made up of 14 amino acids. V trimming: 2 bases; J trimming: 2 bases; junction bases outside the gene matches: 3. CDR1 and CDR2 from the germline V gene are MNHEY and SVGAGI.

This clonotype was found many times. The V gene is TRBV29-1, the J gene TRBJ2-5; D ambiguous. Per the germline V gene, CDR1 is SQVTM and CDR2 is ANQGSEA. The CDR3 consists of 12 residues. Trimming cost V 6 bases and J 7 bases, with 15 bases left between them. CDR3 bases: TGCAGCGTAGTGACCGCGATGGGGACCCAGTACTTC. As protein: CSVVTAMGTQYF.

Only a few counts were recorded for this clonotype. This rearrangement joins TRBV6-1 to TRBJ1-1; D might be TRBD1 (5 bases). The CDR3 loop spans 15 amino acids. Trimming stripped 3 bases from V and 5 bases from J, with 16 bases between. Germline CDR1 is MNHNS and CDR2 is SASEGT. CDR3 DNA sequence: TGTGCCAGCAGTGAGCAGGCAGGGCTGGGGACTGAAGCTTTCTTT. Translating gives CASSEQAGLGTEAFF.

CDR3 nucleotide sequence: TGTGCCAGCAGTCTAGACCGGGCCCACAATGAGCAGTTCTTC. Translation gives CASSLDRAHNEQFF. This rearrangement joins TRBV11-3 to TRBJ2-1; D is uncertain. This CDR3 spans 14 amino acids. From germline, CDR1 is SGHNT and CDR2 YENEEA. The germline V and J ends were trimmed by 6 bases and 5 bases, with 14 bases remaining between them.

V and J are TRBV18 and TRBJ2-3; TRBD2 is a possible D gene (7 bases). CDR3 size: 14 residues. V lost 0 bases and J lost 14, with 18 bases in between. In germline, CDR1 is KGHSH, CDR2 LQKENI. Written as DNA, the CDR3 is TGTGCCAGCTCACCACCGGGCCCCCTAGGGGGGGGGTATTTT. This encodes CASSPPGPLGGGYF.

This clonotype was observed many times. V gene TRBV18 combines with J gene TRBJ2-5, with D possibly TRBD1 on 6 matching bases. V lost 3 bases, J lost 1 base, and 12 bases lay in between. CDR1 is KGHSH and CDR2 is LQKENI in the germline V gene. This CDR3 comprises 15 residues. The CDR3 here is CASSPYRDFQETQYF. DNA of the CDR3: TGTGCCAGCTCACCCTACAGGGATTTCCAAGAGACCCAGTACTTC.

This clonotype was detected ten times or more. CDR3 DNA: TGTGCTAGTGGTCTCGGGGGGAGCGGACTAATTAATGAAAAACTGTTTTTT. Protein product: CASGLGGSGLINEKLFF. The rearrangement links TRBV12-5 to TRBJ1-4, with D perhaps TRBD1 (5 bases). CDR3 length equals 17 residues. V lost 5 bases and J 4 bases, leaving 20 bases between the germline ends. The germline gives CDR1 LGHNT, CDR2 FRNRAP.